This T cell receptor (beta chain) came from a study of blood T cells in healthy people across ages. V was pared by 6 bases and J by 5 bases, with 10 bases of the junction left unmatched. This CDR3 has 15 amino acids. The germline V gene encodes CDR1 SNHLY and CDR2 FYNNEI. For the second PCR, which ran for about 7 to 11 cycles, a sample-barcoded 5' primer and a J-beta primer mix were used. Every sample gave at least 3 million paired-end reads containing CDR3. A single record per CDR3 protein comes from TCRdb applying MiXCR to the 5' RACE reads. The sample yields 1.5 million to 1.8 million distinct CDR3 sequences, approximately 42% seen once.

This chain joins TRBV2 and TRBJ1-2; the match to TRBD1 covers 9 bases. The source material was blood. The source is a woman under 30 in good health. This CDR3 is CASRPYTGGEYGYTF. In DNA form, the CDR3 reads TGTGCCAGCAGACCCTATACAGGGGGCGAGTATGGCTACACCTTC.